The clone carrying this TCR beta chain appeared a few times. TCRdb passed the 5' RACE reads through MiXCR, listing each CDR3 protein once. The sample carries about 48,000 distinct CDR3 sequences, about a fifth recorded once. This sample is part of a study of chronic HIV infection and antiretroviral therapy. The receptor comes from an adult who had HIV and had not received antiretroviral therapy, or was an uninfected healthy control (not recorded which). Input material: peripheral blood.

CDR3 sequence: CASSAERNEQFF. Written as DNA, the CDR3 is TGCGCCAGCAGCGCTGAGAGGAATGAGCAGTTCTTC. This sequence joins TRBV5-1 and TRBJ2-1; D is undetermined. Deletions cut 4 bases from V and 7 bases from J, with 9 bases between. This CDR3 has 12 residues. The germline CDR1 and CDR2 sequences are SGHRS and YFSETQ.